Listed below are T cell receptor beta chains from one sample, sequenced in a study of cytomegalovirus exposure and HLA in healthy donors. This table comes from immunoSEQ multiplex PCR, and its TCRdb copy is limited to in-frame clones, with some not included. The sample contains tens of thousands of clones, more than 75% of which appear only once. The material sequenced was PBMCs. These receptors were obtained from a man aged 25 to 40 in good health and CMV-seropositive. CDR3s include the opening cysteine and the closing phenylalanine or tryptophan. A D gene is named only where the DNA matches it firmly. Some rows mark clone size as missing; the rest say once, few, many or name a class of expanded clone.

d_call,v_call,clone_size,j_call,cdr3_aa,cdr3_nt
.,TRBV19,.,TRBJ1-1,CASILSAGVNTEAFF,TGTGCCAGCATCCTCTCGGCGGGAGTGAACACTGAAGCTTTCTTT
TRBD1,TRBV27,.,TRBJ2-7,CASSPSGQIYEQYF,TGTGCCAGCAGTCCCTCGGGACAGATCTACGAGCAGTACTTC
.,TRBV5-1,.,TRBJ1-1,CASSLGGDGNTEAFF,TGCGCCAGCAGCTTGGGGGGGGACGGGAACACTGAAGCTTTCTTT
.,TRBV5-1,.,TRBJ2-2,CASSLEGVGGELFF,TGCGCCAGCAGCTTGGAAGGGGTAGGCGGGGAGCTGTTTTTT
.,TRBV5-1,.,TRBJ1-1,CASSLNPTGKNTEAFF,TGCGCCAGCAGCTTAAATCCTACGGGAAAGAACACTGAAGCTTTCTTT
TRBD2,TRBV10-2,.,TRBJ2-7,CASTAWSGATSGRLVNEQYF,TGCGCCAGCACCGCCTGGTCCGGGGCCACTAGCGGACGACTCGTAAACGAGCAGTACTTC
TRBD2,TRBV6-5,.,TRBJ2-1,CASSSSGSGKNEQFF,TGTGCCAGCAGCTCTAGCGGGAGTGGTAAAAATGAGCAGTTCTTC
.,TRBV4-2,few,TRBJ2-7,CASSQERHSYEQYF,TGTGCCAGCAGCCAAGAAAGACATTCCTACGAGCAGTACTTC
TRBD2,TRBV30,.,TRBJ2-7,CAFQAGGPNEQYF,TGTGCCTTCCAAGCGGGAGGGCCTAACGAGCAGTACTTC
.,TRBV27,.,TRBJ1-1,CASNFIGGMNTEAFF,TGTGCCAGCAACTTTATAGGGGGAATGAACACTGAAGCTTTCTTT
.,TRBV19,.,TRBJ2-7,CASSIRPEGRSEQYF,TGTGCCAGTAGTATACGGCCAGAAGGAAGGAGCGAGCAGTACTTC
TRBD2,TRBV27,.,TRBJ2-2,CASSLFGLAGGLPTGELFF,TGTGCCAGCAGTTTATTCGGACTAGCGGGAGGCCTCCCCACCGGGGAGCTGTTTTTT
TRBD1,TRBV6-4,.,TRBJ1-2,CASSDEAGGGYGYTF,TGTGCCAGCAGTGACGAGGCAGGGGGCGGCTATGGCTACACCTTC
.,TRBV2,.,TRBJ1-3,CASSGSVLAGNTIYF,TGTGCCAGCAGTGGGAGTGTCTTGGCTGGAAACACCATATATTTT
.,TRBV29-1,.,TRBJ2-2,CSVAAGTGELFF,TGCAGCGTTGCGGCAGGCACCGGGGAGCTGTTTTTT
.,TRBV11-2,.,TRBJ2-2,CASSHLRGRKTGELFF,TGTGCCAGCAGCCACCTCAGGGGACGGAAGACCGGGGAGCTGTTTTTT
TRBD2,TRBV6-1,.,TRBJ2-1,CASISGSSYNEQFF,TGTGCCAGCATCAGCGGGAGCTCCTACAATGAGCAGTTCTTC
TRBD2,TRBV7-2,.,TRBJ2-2,CASSPSLAGGHTGELFF,TGTGCCAGCAGCCCCTCCCTAGCGGGAGGACACACCGGGGAGCTGTTTTTT
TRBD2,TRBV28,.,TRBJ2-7,CASSLLAGERTYEQYF,TGTGCCAGCAGTTTACTAGCGGGAGAGAGGACCTACGAGCAGTACTTC
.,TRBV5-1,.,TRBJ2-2,CASSPGLTPGELFF,TGCGCCAGCAGCCCGGGACTTACCCCGGGGGAGCTGTTTTTT
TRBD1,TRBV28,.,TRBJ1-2,CASRGTESLYGYTF,TGTGCCAGCAGGGGGACAGAGAGCCTTTATGGCTACACCTTC
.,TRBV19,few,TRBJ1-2,CAITYRVSGYTF,TGTGCCATCACATACAGGGTAAGTGGCTACACCTTC
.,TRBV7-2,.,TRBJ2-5,CASSFNRRTQYF,TGTGCCAGCAGCTTCAATAGGAGGACTCAGTACTTC
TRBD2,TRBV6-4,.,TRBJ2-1,CASSDSWTSGMEEQFF,TGTGCCAGCAGTGACTCCTGGACTAGCGGGATGGAAGAGCAGTTCTTC
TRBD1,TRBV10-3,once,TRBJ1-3,CAIAQGAGNTIYF,TGTGCCATTGCTCAGGGGGCAGGAAACACCATATATTTT
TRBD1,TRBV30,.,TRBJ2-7,CAWSVGQGYEQYF,TGTGCCTGGAGCGTGGGACAGGGCTACGAGCAGTACTTC